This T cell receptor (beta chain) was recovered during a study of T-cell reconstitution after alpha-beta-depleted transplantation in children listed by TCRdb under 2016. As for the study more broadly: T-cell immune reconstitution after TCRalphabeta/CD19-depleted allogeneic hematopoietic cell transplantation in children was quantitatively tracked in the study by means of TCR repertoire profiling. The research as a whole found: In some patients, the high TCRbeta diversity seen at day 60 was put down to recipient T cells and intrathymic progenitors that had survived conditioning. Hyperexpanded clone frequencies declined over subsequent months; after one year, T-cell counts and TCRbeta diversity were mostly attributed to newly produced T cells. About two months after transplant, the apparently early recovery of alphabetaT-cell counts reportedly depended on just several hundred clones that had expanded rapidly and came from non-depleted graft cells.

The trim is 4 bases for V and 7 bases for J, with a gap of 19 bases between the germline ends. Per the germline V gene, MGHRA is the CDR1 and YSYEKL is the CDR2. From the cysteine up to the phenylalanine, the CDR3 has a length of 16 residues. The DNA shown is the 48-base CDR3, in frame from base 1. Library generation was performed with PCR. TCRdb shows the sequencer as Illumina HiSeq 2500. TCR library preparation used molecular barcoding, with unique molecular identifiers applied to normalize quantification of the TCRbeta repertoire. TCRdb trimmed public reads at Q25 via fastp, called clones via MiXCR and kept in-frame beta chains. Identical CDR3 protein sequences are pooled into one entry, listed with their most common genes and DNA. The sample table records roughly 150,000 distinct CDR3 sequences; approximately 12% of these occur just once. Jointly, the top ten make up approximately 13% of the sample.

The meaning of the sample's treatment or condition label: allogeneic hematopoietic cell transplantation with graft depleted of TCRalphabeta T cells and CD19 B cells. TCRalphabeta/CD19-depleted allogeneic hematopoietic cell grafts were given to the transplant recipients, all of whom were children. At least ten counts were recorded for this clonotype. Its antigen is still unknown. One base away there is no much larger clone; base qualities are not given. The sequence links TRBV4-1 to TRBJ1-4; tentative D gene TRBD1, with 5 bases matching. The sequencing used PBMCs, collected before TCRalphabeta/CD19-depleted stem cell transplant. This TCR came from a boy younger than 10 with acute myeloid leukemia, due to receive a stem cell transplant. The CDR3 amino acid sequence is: CASSRTSIKGSEKLFF. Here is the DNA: TGCGCCAGCAGCCGAACTTCGATTAAGGGGAGTGAAAAACTGTTTTTT.